These T cell receptor beta chains were read from a single sample in a study of shared clonotypes between healthy human individuals. The method was immunoSEQ multiplex PCR; TCRdb's version includes in-frame clones alone and lacks a portion of them. The table shows roughly 1,000,000 clones, with around 78% occurring only once. Source material: memory CD4+ T cells from PBMCs. These receptor sequences come from a young man in good health. Some clones in this sample may be carry-over from other donors' samples. Both conserved end residues are part of each CDR3. Fields, in order: J gene, V gene, CDR3 protein.

>TRBJ1-2|TRBV5-1
CASSLAGGADYGYTF
>TRBJ1-1|TRBV6-1
CASITGRIGTEAFF
>TRBJ1-5|TRBV5-6
CASSLGLGNQPQHF
>TRBJ2-1|TRBV5-6
CASSLSSGEQFF
>TRBJ1-5|TRBV2
CASRGQGNQPQHF
>TRBJ1-2|TRBV28
CASNSGGRANYGYTF
>TRBJ1-2|TRBV4-1
CASSQPDRANYGYTF
>TRBJ2-5|TRBV29-1
CSVRGDGQETQYF
>TRBJ2-1|TRBV27
CASSFSGRGNEQFF
>TRBJ1-2|TRBV5-1
CASSFAGSNYGYTF
>TRBJ2-1|TRBV4-3
CASSQEFMALSTFF
>TRBJ2-7|TRBV2
CASSEARDWDEQYF
>TRBJ2-2|TRBV28
CASSSRKGGTGELFF
>TRBJ1-1|TRBV6-1
CASSEGDSPHTEAFF
>TRBJ2-7|TRBV18
CASSPLGQGYEQYF
>TRBJ2-3|TRBV25-1
CASKKVSTDTQYF
>TRBJ2-7|TRBV25-1
CASSLLPGTSGSYEQYF
>TRBJ1-4|TRBV7-3
CASSLSGPKVFF
>TRBJ2-3|TRBV7-8
CASSFEGGDTQYF
>TRBJ1-2|TRBV7-9
CASSLDSDRPYTF
>TRBJ2-6|TRBV15
CATSRPIRPSGANVLTF
>TRBJ2-5|TRBV28
CASGRDPPQYF
>TRBJ2-5|TRBV5-6
CASSFSGNQETQYF
>TRBJ2-7|TRBV7-2
CASRQTGTNGYEQYF
>TRBJ1-4|TRBV7-9
CASSWRDRPSKLFF
>TRBJ1-2|TRBV29-1
CSVERANVGYTF
>TRBJ1-1|TRBV7-6
CASSLNWGTPGNEAFF
>TRBJ2-5|TRBV15
CATSRRLGQGETQYF
>TRBJ1-5|TRBV6-6
CASSHPGGLQPQHF
>TRBJ2-7|TRBV27
CASSLYPPSSGRYDSYEQYF
>TRBJ1-2|TRBV5-4
CASSLGGSGQGIYGYTF
>TRBJ2-3|TRBV7-2
CASSLRAGRDTQYF
>TRBJ2-7|TRBV2
CASSANYEQYF
>TRBJ1-3|TRBV27
CASSWYRAGNTIYF
>TRBJ2-5|TRBV7-3
CASSLGVHSQETQYF
>TRBJ2-1|TRBV7-6
CASSPRLAGERNEQFF
>TRBJ2-6|TRBV5-1
CASSLTARSSGANVLTF
>TRBJ2-2|TRBV5-4
CASSPFTSGSGTGELFF
>TRBJ2-7|TRBV5-6
CASSSGQGGAYEQYF
>TRBJ1-3|TRBV4-3
CASSQDRDRGSGNTIYF
>TRBJ2-4|TRBV27
CASSGGFQEREDIQYF
>TRBJ2-6|TRBV15
CATSGGRPGANVLTF